Sequencing of this T cell receptor (beta chain) was carried out in a study of CXCR3-negative and CXCR3-positive naive CD8 T cells. Study-wide findings and caveats: Sequencing showed both naive subsets with comparably high diversity, and memory CD8+ cells much lower. Relative to CXCR3-negative naive cells, CXCR3-positive naive cells had more hydrophobic TRB CDR3s.

To note about this clonotype: Its antigen is not known.

Preparation of TRB cDNA libraries relied on 5' RACE carrying UMI labels. TCRdb reanalyzed the 5' RACE reads and collapses them to one entry per CDR3 protein, without DNA. This sample contains about 5,200 distinct CDR3 sequences. Germline-derived CDR1 and CDR2 are SQVTM and ANQGSEA. The CDR3 is 14 amino acids. A CD45RO-CCR7+CD27+CD95- profile was what naive CD8+ T cells displayed. This TCR came from a human donor in good health. Some clones in this sample may be carry-over from other donors' samples. The sequencing input was naive CXCR3+ CD8+ T cells from blood. As for subset: CD45RO-CCR7+CD27+CD95- naive CD8+ T cells expressing CXCR3 (TNR3+). The chain recombines TRBV29-1 with TRBJ2-1; the TCRdb call, TRBD2, lacks DNA for checking. CDR3 sequence: CSVSLAGGPYEQFF.